This is a list of T cell receptor beta chains from one sample in a study of beta chain features in type 1 diabetes. The data were produced by immunoSEQ multiplex PCR, yet TCRdb's version contains in-frame clones alone and is incomplete. The table has hundreds of thousands of clones, roughly an eighth seen once; the top ten hold less than 0.025%. Sequenced input: naive CD4+ T cells from blood. The receptor source for this set is a man aged 18-30 years with type 1 diabetes. Each CDR3 is given with its conserved first and last residue. D genes are given only for firm matches. Size values are once, few and many counts, or a class for expanded clones, and some rows have none.

TRBJ1-5	14	-	TRBD1	TRBV25-1	TGTGCCAGCAGTGAGACAGGGTTCCATCAGCCCCAGCATTTT	CASSETGFHQPQHF
TRBJ1-1	16	few	-	TRBV7-4	TGTGCCAGCAGCTTAGAAGGCCGCGGGCGGGGCACTGAAGCTTTCTTT	CASSLEGRGRGTEAFF
TRBJ1-2	15	few	-	TRBV30	TGTGCCTGGAGTGTAGGGAACGGCAGAAACTATGGCTACACCTTC	CAWSVGNGRNYGYTF
TRBJ1-1	12	few	-	TRBV7-8	TGTGCCAGCAGCCCGGGGGTTGCCGAAGCTTTCTTT	CASSPGVAEAFF
TRBJ1-3	13	few	-	TRBV30	TGTGCCTGGAGGACTCCCTCTGGAAACACCATATATTTT	CAWRTPSGNTIYF
TRBJ2-5	13	-	-	TRBV29-1	TGCAGCGTCGAACCGGGATTACAAGAGACCCAGTACTTC	CSVEPGLQETQYF
TRBJ2-1	14	-	-	TRBV2	TGTGCCAGCAGTGGCGGGACCACCTACAATGAGCAGTTCTTC	CASSGGTTYNEQFF
TRBJ1-2	13	few	-	TRBV29-1	TGCAGCGTTATGACCCAAGGAGGGTCCGGCTACACCTTC	CSVMTQGGSGYTF
TRBJ2-5	14	-	TRBD2	TRBV19	TGTGCCAGTAGTATATCCAGCGGGGAAGCGGGCCAGTACTTC	CASSISSGEAGQYF
TRBJ2-7	11	-	-	TRBV11-3	TGTGCCAGCAGCTTGGCCTACGAGCAGTACTTC	CASSLAYEQYF
TRBJ2-5	13	few	-	TRBV30	TGTGCCTGGTCTAGGACAGACCAAGAGACCCAGTACTTC	CAWSRTDQETQYF
TRBJ1-2	13	-	-	TRBV28	TGTGCCAGCAGTCCATCCGGGACAAACGGCTACACCTTC	CASSPSGTNGYTF
TRBJ2-3	15	few	TRBD2	TRBV28	TGTGCCAGCAGTTTATCTAGCGGGGGCACAGATACGCAGTATTTT	CASSLSSGGTDTQYF
TRBJ2-6	12	-	-	TRBV7-9	TGTGCCAGCACCGTGGGGGCCAACGTCCTGACTTTC	CASTVGANVLTF
TRBJ2-2	14	few	-	TRBV10-3	TGTGCCATCAGTGGAGTCCCTTTGGGCGGGGAGCTGTTTTTT	CAISGVPLGGELFF
TRBJ1-2	14	few	-	TRBV6-5	TGTGCCAGCAGTTTCAGCCAGGGGATCTATGGCTACACCTTC	CASSFSQGIYGYTF
TRBJ1-6	17	-	TRBD1	TRBV7-9	TGTGCCAGCAGCTCTGGTTTGCGGGACAGGGGTTTTTCACCCCTCCACTTT	CASSSGLRDRGFSPLHF
TRBJ2-5	12	-	-	TRBV7-9	TGTGCCAGCAGCTTACCGCGCGGGACCCAGTACTTC	CASSLPRGTQYF